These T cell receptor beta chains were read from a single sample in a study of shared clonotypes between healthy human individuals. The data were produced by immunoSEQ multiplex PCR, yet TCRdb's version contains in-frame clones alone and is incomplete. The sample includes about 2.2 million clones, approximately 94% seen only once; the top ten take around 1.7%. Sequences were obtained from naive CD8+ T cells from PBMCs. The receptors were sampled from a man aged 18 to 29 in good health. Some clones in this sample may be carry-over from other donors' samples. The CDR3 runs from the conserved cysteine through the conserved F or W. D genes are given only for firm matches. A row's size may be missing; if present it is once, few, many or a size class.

CASSLGLAGGYEQYF	TGCGCCAGCAGCCTGGGACTAGCGGGAGGCTACGAGCAGTACTTC	TRBJ2-7	TRBD2	TRBV4-1	-
CASSADRVNTEAFF	TGTGCCAGCAGCGCGGACAGGGTGAACACTGAAGCTTTCTTT	TRBJ1-1	TRBD1	TRBV9	-
CASSLRIVGAEQYF	TGCGCCAGCAGCCTGAGGATCGTCGGAGCCGAGCAGTACTTC	TRBJ2-7	-	TRBV4-3	-
CASSQVIGADVPTYEQYF	TGTGCCAGCAGCCAGGTCATAGGGGCAGACGTACCGACCTACGAGCAGTACTTC	TRBJ2-7	-	TRBV5-4	-
CASSGPGHLSGNTIYF	TGTGCCAGCAGCGGACCCGGACACCTCTCTGGAAACACCATATATTTT	TRBJ1-3	-	TRBV7-9	-
CASSLSEVVYNEQFF	TGTGCCAGCAGTTTATCTGAGGTAGTCTACAATGAGCAGTTCTTC	TRBJ2-1	-	TRBV27	once
CTTGVYSGNTIYF	TGTACCACGGGGGTGTACTCTGGAAACACCATATATTTT	TRBJ1-3	-	TRBV6-1	-
CASSDGAAPLREQYF	TGTGCCAGCAGTGACGGGGCGGCTCCTCTCCGCGAGCAGTACTTC	TRBJ2-7	-	TRBV25-1	-
CVVTTLRGRMETQYF	TGCGTAGTAACGACACTTAGAGGGAGGATGGAGACCCAGTACTTC	TRBJ2-5	-	TRBV28	-
CAISDWPEYGYTF	TGTGCCATCAGTGATTGGCCAGAATATGGCTACACCTTC	TRBJ1-2	-	TRBV10-3	few
CASSLADRSTDTQYF	TGTGCCAGCAGTTTAGCGGACAGAAGCACAGATACGCAGTATTTT	TRBJ2-3	-	TRBV27	-
CASSPTNFEQYF	TGTGCCAGCAGCCCCACCAATTTCGAGCAGTACTTC	TRBJ2-7	-	TRBV11-2	once
CASTNLAGQETQYF	TGTGCCAGCACCAACCTAGCGGGGCAAGAGACCCAGTACTTC	TRBJ2-5	TRBD2	TRBV27	-
CASSLGEDGYTF	TGTGCCAGCAGCTTGGGGGAAGATGGCTACACCTTC	TRBJ1-2	-	TRBV5-4	-
CASSSLSGRAEAFF	TGTGCCAGCAGTTCCTTATCAGGGAGGGCTGAAGCTTTCTTT	TRBJ1-1	-	TRBV27	-
CASSTPLGVNEQYF	TGTGCCAGCAGTACACCTTTAGGGGTCAACGAGCAGTACTTC	TRBJ2-7	-	TRBV2	-
CASSSPGTAAIYGYTF	TGTGCCAGCAGCTCACCCGGGACAGCAGCCATCTATGGCTACACCTTC	TRBJ1-2	TRBD1	TRBV7-9	-
CASSVVVSGNTEAFF	TGTGCCAGCAGCGTAGTGGTATCGGGGAACACTGAAGCTTTCTTT	TRBJ1-1	-	TRBV9	-
CASSLGSSYYEQYF	TGTGCCAGCAGCTTGGGCAGCAGCTACTACGAGCAGTACTTC	TRBJ2-7	-	TRBV5-6	-
CASTPHGGETQYF	TGTGCCAGCACCCCCCACGGTGGAGAGACCCAGTACTTC	TRBJ2-5	-	TRBV25-1	-
CASSLAASGFRSTYNEQFF	TGTGCCAGCAGCTTAGCTGCTAGCGGATTTAGAAGTACCTACAATGAGCAGTTCTTC	TRBJ2-1	TRBD2	TRBV7-6	-
CASSLLREGYEQYF	TGTGCCAGCAGTTTATTGCGGGAGGGCTACGAGCAGTACTTC	TRBJ2-7	TRBD2	TRBV28	-
CASSLGGDTGELFF	TGTGCCAGCAGTCTGGGGGGGGACACCGGGGAGCTGTTTTTT	TRBJ2-2	TRBD2	TRBV27	-
CASRLADQETQYF	TGTGCCAGCAGACTAGCGGACCAAGAGACCCAGTACTTC	TRBJ2-5	TRBD2	TRBV25-1	-
CASSLEGRATYYEQYF	TGTGCCAGCAGCTTAGAGGGCAGGGCGACCTACTACGAGCAGTACTTC	TRBJ2-7	-	TRBV7-8	-
CASGPTIGGGRQYF	TGTGCCAGCGGACCCACAATAGGGGGGGGGAGACAGTATTTT	TRBJ2-3	-	TRBV4-2	-
CATSSLAGGLGEQYF	TGTGCCACCAGCAGTCTCGCGGGAGGACTGGGCGAGCAGTACTTC	TRBJ2-7	TRBD2	TRBV15	-
CSVVAGDFGGYTF	TGCAGCGTTGTGGCAGGGGATTTCGGTGGCTACACCTTC	TRBJ1-2	-	TRBV29-1	-
CASSWTVSYEQYF	TGCGCCAGCAGCTGGACAGTTTCCTACGAGCAGTACTTC	TRBJ2-7	-	TRBV5-1	-
CASSLEWSSGNTIYF	TGTGCCAGCAGTTTAGAGTGGTCCTCTGGAAACACCATATATTTT	TRBJ1-3	-	TRBV28	-
CASGNRGQNQPQHF	TGTGCCAGCGGTAACAGGGGACAGAATCAGCCCCAGCATTTT	TRBJ1-5	TRBD1	TRBV19	-
CASSKGRLSGRLKYNEQFF	TGTGCCAGCAGCAAAGGTCGGCTAAGCGGGAGACTGAAATACAATGAGCAGTTCTTC	TRBJ2-1	-	TRBV21-1	-
CASSFGTSSSTDTQYF	TGTGCCAGCAGTTTCGGGACTAGCAGTAGCACAGATACGCAGTATTTT	TRBJ2-3	TRBD2	TRBV27	-
CASSWLGIPSTDTQYF	TGTGCCAGCAGTTGGCTCGGGATCCCTAGCACAGATACGCAGTATTTT	TRBJ2-3	-	TRBV27	-
CASSYLAEGNNEQFF	TGTGCCAGCAGTTACCTAGCGGAGGGGAACAATGAGCAGTTCTTC	TRBJ2-1	TRBD2	TRBV6-5	-
CASSAGHPSTDTQYF	TGTGCCAGCAGTGCGGGACATCCTAGCACAGATACGCAGTATTTT	TRBJ2-3	-	TRBV6-5	-
CASSSRDTPYEQYF	TGTGCCAGCAGCTCCCGGGACACCCCCTACGAGCAGTACTTC	TRBJ2-7	-	TRBV7-9	once
CASSVAWRDTGELFF	TGTGCCAGCAGCGTAGCTTGGCGGGACACCGGGGAGCTGTTTTTT	TRBJ2-2	-	TRBV9	-
CASRANRVGSYNEQFF	TGTGCCAGCAGAGCTAACAGGGTCGGCTCCTACAATGAGCAGTTCTTC	TRBJ2-1	-	TRBV27	-
CATSRDYGGANTEAFF	TGTGCCACCAGCAGAGATTACGGAGGGGCGAACACTGAAGCTTTCTTT	TRBJ1-1	-	TRBV15	-
CASSFGAGGPVYTQYF	TGTGCCAGCAGTTTCGGCGCGGGAGGGCCAGTTTATACGCAGTATTTT	TRBJ2-3	TRBD2	TRBV27	-